This record looks at one T cell receptor beta chain sequence and its context. While infection was still active, Seattle patients were enrolled and then followed longitudinally. The data stem from a study of blood T cell repertoires in COVID-19. At the level of the study: COVID-19 samples, acute and convalescent, were from the United States, Italy and Spain. PBMCs, B-cell-depleted T cells, or T cells were the source of the cDNA or gDNA that made up the material.

The protocol was immunoSEQ multiplex PCR, while the TCRdb copy is restricted to in-frame clones and leaves out a portion. The sample comprises 100,000 to 150,000 clones, approximately 85% of which are singletons, and about a sixth rests with the top ten. The receptor's source is a man in his thirties or forties with COVID-19, enrolled during active disease. The sequenced sample was peripheral blood.

CDR3 sequence reads: CASSQGVESGELFF. The CDR3 DNA is TGTGCCAGCAGCCAAGGCGTGGAGTCCGGGGAGCTGTTTTTT. The V call is TRBV4-2, the J call TRBJ2-2; D gene ambiguous. Germline assignment: CDR1 LGHNA and CDR2 YNFKEQ. The CDR3 loop spans 14 amino acids. V dropped 1 base and J dropped 6 bases, with 9 bases sitting between them.